The entry below describes one TCR beta chain. Its antigen is not identified. Isolation of CD4+ naive, central memory, regulatory and stem cell-like memory cells was achieved by sorting via CD45RO/CCR7/CD25/CD127/CD95/CD27. Isolated RNA was reverse transcribed in full, so expressed TCRB transcripts were sequenced. The repertoire was sequenced with immunoSEQ multiplex PCR; TCRdb's copy has only in-frame clones and lacks some. This table has approximately 730,000 clones, 13% appearing once. This sample stems from a study of beta chain features in type 1 diabetes. The study's findings and limits: Compared to healthy donors, patients appeared to have naive, central memory and Treg TCRB repertoires that were more alike. There was a moderate but significant shortening of TCRB CDR3s in all four CD4+ subsets of Type 1 diabetes patients. VDJ junctions from type 1 diabetes patients carried fewer insertions and larger deletions.

V lost 5 bases to trimming and J lost 2 bases, with 9 bases between them. The germline CDR1 and CDR2 sequences are SGDLS and YYNGEE. This CDR3 has 13 residues. The specimen sequenced was naive CD4+ T cells from blood. The chain links TRBV9 to TRBJ2-3, with D hard to call. This TCR derives from a man aged 18 to 35 with type 1 diabetes. CDR3 in DNA: TGTGCCAGCAGTCCTGACACCACAGATACGCAGTATTTT. This sequence encodes CASSPDTTDTQYF.